Below, 5 T cell receptor beta chains from the same sample are listed, as sequenced in a study of T cell changes during pregnancy in multiple sclerosis. Sequenced by immunoSEQ multiplex PCR; TCRdb stores in-frame clones only, minus some. The sample comprises around 48,000 clones, around 90% of which are singletons, and approximately 3% rests with the top ten. The sequenced sample was CD8+ T cells from peripheral blood mononuclear cells, obtained before pregnancy. These receptors all come from a female donor with multiple sclerosis, enrolled in a pregnancy study.

The chain couples TRBV2 to TRBJ2-1; D is perhaps TRBD1 (6 bases). CDR3 length equals 13 residues. Germline V gives CDR1 SNHLY, CDR2 FYNNEI. The germline V and J ends were trimmed by 6 bases and 7 bases, with 13 bases remaining between them. The DNA for the CDR3 is TGTGCCAGCAGGGGGGCAGGGTTAAATGAGCAGTTCTTC. Translating gives CASRGAGLNEQFF.

This clone was recorded once. This rearrangement joins TRBV18 to TRBJ1-1; D gene uncertain. CDR1 is KGHSH and CDR2 is LQKENI in the germline V gene. Trimming stripped 0 bases from V and 3 bases from J, with 8 bases between. The CDR3 sequence is 14 residues long. CDR3 sequence (DNA): TGTGCCAGCTCACCACCGCCTATGGACACTGAAGCTTTCTTT. Translation: CASSPPPMDTEAFF.

The chain uses TRBV7-3 and TRBJ1-1, with D perhaps matching TRBD1 (5 bases). V lost 5 bases and J lost 8, with 15 bases in between. The CDR3 is made up of 13 amino acids. The germline gives CDR1 SGHTA, CDR2 FQGTGA. Written as DNA, the CDR3 is TGTGCCAGCAGCCCGACCGGGGGGTCGGAAGCTTTCTTT. It codes for CASSPTGGSEAFF.

The chain couples TRBV7-9 to TRBJ1-1; TRBD1 is a possible D gene (5 bases). The germline V gene encodes CDR1 SEHNR and CDR2 FQNEAQ (reference sequence). V lost 2 bases, J lost 3 bases, and 10 bases lay in between. The CDR3 loop spans 14 amino acids. In DNA form, the CDR3 reads TGTGCCAGCAGCTTAACGCAGGGTTACACTGAAGCTTTCTTT. Its protein product is CASSLTQGYTEAFF.

As for this clone: Other DNA sequences of this sample code for an identical CDR3. This chain links TRBV5-6 with TRBJ1-1; a possible D gene is TRBD1 (5 bases). This CDR3 spans 13 amino acids. Trimming took 1 base from V and 2 from J, leaving 6 bases between them. Germline CDR1 and CDR2: SGHDT and YYEEEE. CDR3 loop: CASSLTGNTEAFF. CDR3 nucleotides: TGTGCCAGCAGCTTGACAGGAAACACTGAAGCTTTCTTT.